This passage covers 30 T cell receptor beta chains from one sample sequenced in a study of blood T cell repertoires in COVID-19. TCRdb's table, derived via immunoSEQ multiplex PCR, lists solely in-frame clones and lacks some. In the table there are 200,000 or so clones, 70% to 85% of which are singletons. Sequences were obtained from peripheral blood. Source of these receptors: a human donor with acute or convalescent COVID-19. The donor label of this sample is uncertain.

This chain uses TRBV7-9 with TRBJ2-6; 8 bases match TRBD1. The ends lost 3 bases at V and 0 bases at J; junction bases unmatched: 7. Germline V gene sequence: CDR1 SEHNR, CDR2 FQNEAQ (reference sequence). The CDR3 covers 18 residues. The chain's CDR3 is CASSLWGTGSSGANVLTF. The DNA of the CDR3 is TGTGCCAGCAGCTTGTGGGGGACAGGCAGCTCTGGGGCCAACGTCCTGACTTTC.

The chain recombines TRBV7-4 with TRBJ2-7, with TRBD2 as a possible D gene (6 bases). Trimming left V 1 base short and J 6 bases short, with 19 bases between. Germline V gives CDR1 SGHVT, CDR2 SQSDAQ. CDR3 size: 16 residues. Here the CDR3 DNA reads TGTGCCAGCAGCTTAGTGGGTAGGAGGGAGTGTTTCGAGCAGTACTTC. Protein sequence: CASSLVGRRECFEQYF.

This clone was recorded a few times. This rearrangement joins TRBV29-1 to TRBJ2-3; 7 bases match TRBD2. V lost 5 bases, J lost 4 bases, and 9 bases stayed unmatched. The CDR3 spans 14 residues. The germline gives CDR1 SQVTM, CDR2 ANQGSEA. The CDR3 sequence is CSVPRGGSADTQYF. CDR3 bases: TGCAGCGTTCCAAGGGGCGGGAGCGCAGATACGCAGTATTTT.

V is TRBV6-6 and J is TRBJ2-5; 10 bases are shared with TRBD2. The CDR3 is 14 residues long. The junction had 5 bases not matched to a gene; V was cut back by 6 bases and J by 4 bases. Germline CDR1 reads MNHNY; CDR2 reads SVGAGI (reference sequence). The chain's CDR3 is CASRELAGAETQYF. The CDR3 coding sequence is TGTGCCAGCAGGGAGCTAGCGGGAGCAGAGACCCAGTACTTC.

The V and J genes are TRBV6-5 and TRBJ2-7; tentatively, D is TRBD2 (5 bases). The germline V gene has CDR1 MNHEY and CDR2 SVGAGI. The V and J ends lost 8 bases and 7 bases respectively, with 18 bases between them. The CDR3 length is 13 residues. In DNA, the CDR3 is TGTGCCAGCGGAGAGTCTAGACGGGGTGAGCAGTACTTC. This codes for CASGESRRGEQYF.

The rearrangement uses TRBV28 and TRBJ2-7; weak D call: TRBD1 (6 bases). The CDR3 has 13 amino acids. Per the germline V gene, CDR1 is MDHEN and CDR2 is SYDVKM. V was cut by 6 bases and J by 9 bases, with 18 bases left in between. The CDR3 sequence is CASRNPGVPSQYF. DNA for the CDR3: TGTGCCAGCAGGAACCCAGGGGTACCATCGCAGTACTTC.

This CDR3 is CAWSVIAQGYEQYF. CDR3 sequence (DNA): TGTGCCTGGAGTGTAATTGCCCAGGGGTACGAGCAGTACTTC. The chain employs TRBV30 and TRBJ2-7, with D possibly matching TRBD1 (6 bases). Germline lookup yields CDR1 GTSNPN and CDR2 SVGIG (reference sequence). V was cut by 0 bases and J by 4 bases, with 13 bases left in between. The CDR3 spans 14 residues. The full variable domain, rest sourced from reference TRBV30 and TRBJ2-7, is SQTIHQWPATLVQPVGSPLSLECTVEGTSNPNLYWYRQAAGRGLQLLFYSVGIGQISSEVPQNLSASRPQDRQFILSSKKLLLSDSGFYLCAWSVIAQGYEQYFGPGTRLTVT.

This clone was detected a few times. The rearrangement joins TRBV4-3 to TRBJ1-6; 7 bases are shared with TRBD1. Germline V lookup: CDR1 LGHNA, CDR2 YSLEER. The CDR3 is 16 amino acids. Losses at the gene ends were 1 base for V and 7 bases for J; bases not matched to a gene: 7. CDR3 DNA: TGCGCCAGCAGCCAAGGGGTCAGGGGGAGCAATTCACCCCTCCACTTT. Translating it yields CASSQGVRGSNSPLHF.

This rearrangement joins TRBV7-3 to TRBJ1-3; D is uncertain. Germline V gene lookup returns CDR1 SGHTA and CDR2 FQGTGA. The germline V and J ends were trimmed by 5 bases and 0 bases, with 5 bases remaining between them. The CDR3 is 13 residues long. DNA of the CDR3: TGTGCCAGCAGCCCGAGCTCTGGAAACACCATATATTTT. As protein: CASSPSSGNTIYF.

This sequence joins TRBV4-1 and TRBJ1-3, with a weak D call TRBD1 (5 bases). V was clipped by 0 bases and J by 0 bases, with 21 bases between them. Germline values: CDR1 MGHRA, CDR2 YSYEKL. The CDR3 covers 20 residues. In DNA, the CDR3 is TGCGCCAGCAGCCAAGAAAGAAGGTCAACAGGTCCGAGCTCTGGAAACACCATATATTTT. This sequence encodes CASSQERRSTGPSSGNTIYF.

This chain connects TRBV11-2 to TRBJ1-4, with a tentative D call TRBD1 (6 bases). Trimming took off 3 bases at V and 5 bases at J, with 22 bases between the two ends. This CDR3 is 18 amino acids long. Germline lookup yields CDR1 SGHAT and CDR2 FQNNGV. CDR3 nucleotide sequence: TGTGCCAGCAGCTTTTACCCGGGACAATCCGACCTCAATGAAAAACTGTTTTTT. Translated, it gives CASSFYPGQSDLNEKLFF.

The chain links TRBV18 to TRBJ2-1, with D possibly being TRBD2 (6 bases). V was cut by 1 base and J by 7 bases, with 14 bases left in between. There are 15 residues in the CDR3. CDR1 is KGHSH, CDR2 LQKENI, per germline. The DNA for the CDR3 is TGTGCCAGCTCACCACAGGAGGGAGTTTGGAATGAGCAGTTCTTC. Encoded protein: CASSPQEGVWNEQFF.

The gene calls are TRBV10-3 and TRBJ2-1; possibly TRBD2 for D (6 bases). V was clipped by 5 bases and J by 7 bases, with 12 bases between them. Germline V lookup: CDR1 ENHRY, CDR2 SYGVKD. The length of the CDR3 is 13 residues. In DNA, the CDR3 is TGTGCCATCAGTTCCGGGACTTCGAATGAGCAGTTCTTC. Amino acids: CAISSGTSNEQFF.

The chain joins TRBV6-6 to TRBJ2-3, with 7 positions matching TRBD1. The CDR3 is made up of 14 amino acids. Trimming removed 4 bases from V and 4 bases from J; junction bases left unmatched: 5. CDR1 is MNHNY and CDR2 is SVGAGI in the germline V gene (reference sequence). As DNA, the CDR3 is TGTGCCAGCAGTTCGGGACAGTGGGCAGATACGCAGTATTTT. It translates to CASSSGQWADTQYF.

In its sample, this clone was seen once. Here the CDR3 DNA reads TGCGCCAGCAGCTTCCTAGGCAGGGGAGCAGAGGAGCAGTTCTTC. This translates into CASSFLGRGAEEQFF. J is TRBJ2-1 and V is TRBV5-1; the D gene is possibly TRBD1 (6 bases). Germline CDR1 is SGHRS and CDR2 is YFSETQ. The CDR3 extends over 15 amino acids. V dropped 2 bases and J dropped 10 bases, with 19 bases sitting between them.

The genes are TRBV5-1 and TRBJ2-3, with 8 bases lining up with TRBD1. The length of the CDR3 is 15 residues. Losses at the gene ends were 4 bases for V and 2 bases for J; bases not matched to a gene: 6. The germline V gene has CDR1 SGHRS and CDR2 YFSETQ. CDR3 sequence reads: CASSARTGYTDTQYF. The CDR3 nucleotides are TGCGCCAGCAGCGCCCGGACAGGGTACACAGATACGCAGTATTTT.

The V and J genes are TRBV19 and TRBJ1-4; D may be TRBD1 (6 bases). The germline CDR1 and CDR2 sequences are LNHDA and SQIVND (reference sequence). CDR3 length: 16 amino acids. Trimming left V 5 bases short and J 0 bases short, with 13 bases between. For the CDR3, the DNA is TGTGCCAGTAGTGACCGGGGGGGGCCAACTAATGAAAAACTGTTTTTT. Translating gives CASSDRGGPTNEKLFF.

The rearrangement uses TRBV2 and TRBJ1-5; 9 bases agree with TRBD1. CDR1 and CDR2 from the germline V gene are SNHLY and FYNNEI. CDR3 length: 13 residues. Trimming at V came to 5 bases and at J to 5 bases, leaving 1 base not matched to a gene. Here the CDR3 reads CASSWTGDQPQHF. CDR3 in DNA: TGTGCCAGCAGTTGGACAGGGGATCAGCCCCAGCATTTT.

In this sample, this clone turned up a few times. The V and J genes are TRBV7-9 and TRBJ1-4; the D gene is possibly TRBD1 (6 bases). Looked up from germline, CDR1 is SEHNR and CDR2 is FQNEAQ (reference sequence). This CDR3 contains 16 residues. The V and J ends lost 1 base and 3 bases respectively, with 12 bases between them. This CDR3 is CASSLGGRGANEKLFF. The CDR3 bases are TGTGCCAGCAGCTTAGGGGGGCGCGGCGCTAATGAAAAACTGTTTTTT.

This clone was found a few times. CDR3 amino acids: CASSAGQGAGVGSPLHF. The CDR3 nucleotides read TGTGCCAGCAGCGCGGGACAGGGGGCCGGTGTCGGTTCACCCCTCCACTTT. J is TRBJ1-6 and V is TRBV9; 12 nucleotides line up with TRBD1. From germline, CDR1 is SGDLS and CDR2 YYNGEE. This CDR3 is built from 17 residues. V was clipped by 3 bases and J by 9 bases; unmatched bases: 10.

The chain joins TRBV2 to TRBJ1-6; D is unresolved. V was trimmed by 10 bases and J by 5 bases, leaving 18 bases between them. This CDR3 has 15 residues. Germline-derived CDR1 and CDR2 are SNHLY and FYNNEI. CDR3 sequence: CATKFSAADNSPLHF. The CDR3 DNA reads TGTGCCACCAAATTCAGCGCAGCGGATAATTCACCCCTCCACTTT.

The sample holds a few counts of this clone. The rearrangement uses TRBV9 and TRBJ2-3; D perhaps matches TRBD2 (5 bases). The germline V and J ends were trimmed by 0 bases and 0 bases, with 11 bases remaining between them. CDR1 and CDR2 from the germline V gene are SGDLS and YYNGEE. The CDR3 has 16 amino acids. The chain's CDR3 is CASSVAGGHSTDTQYF. DNA of the CDR3: TGTGCCAGCAGCGTAGCAGGAGGTCACAGCACAGATACGCAGTATTTT.

The chain links TRBV25-1 to TRBJ1-6; TRBD1 agrees at 7 bases. The trim removed 3 bases at V and 10 bases at J, leaving 9 bases unmatched. The germline CDR1 and CDR2 sequences are MGHDK and SYGVNS. The CDR3 contains 15 residues. The CDR3 loop reads CASSESHRGRSPLHF. The CDR3 bases are TGTGCCAGCAGTGAGTCCCACAGGGGTCGATCACCCCTCCACTTT.

The chain carries TRBV6-6 and TRBJ2-7; D may be TRBD1 (6 bases). V was pared by 0 bases and J by 7 bases, with 7 bases between. This CDR3 comprises 12 residues. The germline V gene encodes CDR1 MNHNY and CDR2 SVGAGI (reference sequence). CDR3 residues: CASSYSDREQYF. Here the CDR3 DNA reads TGTGCCAGCAGTTACTCCGACAGGGAGCAGTACTTC.

For this clone: Additional DNA sequences in this sample encode the identical CDR3. The rearrangement links TRBV6-5 to TRBJ2-7; 12 bases fit TRBD2. V was clipped by 6 bases and J by 1 base; unmatched bases: 4. This CDR3 spans 15 amino acids. The germline gives CDR1 MNHEY, CDR2 SVGAGI. This chain's CDR3 is CASSRGLAGSYEQYF. The CDR3 DNA is TGTGCCAGCAGCCGCGGACTAGCGGGGTCCTACGAGCAGTACTTC.

The chain has TRBV5-6 and TRBJ1-3; possibly TRBD1 for D (6 bases). Trimming shortened V by 4 bases and J by 1 base, and 9 bases separated the two germline ends. This CDR3 is built from 14 residues. The germline gives CDR1 SGHDT, CDR2 YYEEEE. CDR3 nucleotide sequence: TGTGCCAGCAGCCTGGACAGATCTGGAAACACCATATATTTT. Translating gives CASSLDRSGNTIYF.

This chain joins TRBV5-6 and TRBJ2-2; TRBD1 is a possible D gene (5 bases). The V end was cut by 2 bases, the J end by 5 bases, with 16 bases between. CDR3 length: 16 amino acids. Per germline, CDR1 SGHDT and CDR2 YYEEEE. The CDR3: CASSFSMGRGTGELFF. CDR3 bases: TGTGCCAGCAGCTTTTCGATGGGGCGTGGGACCGGGGAGCTGTTTTTT. The full variable domain, in which reference TRBV5-6 and TRBJ2-2 provide the parts outside the CDR3, is DAGVTQSPTHLIKTRGQQVTLRCSPKSGHDTVSWYQQALGQGPQFIFQYYEEEERQRGNFPDRFSGHQFPNYSSELNVNALLLGDSALYLCASSFSMGRGTGELFFGEGSRLTVL.

The chain carries TRBV5-8 and TRBJ2-5; D possibly corresponds to TRBD1 (5 bases). Germline V gene lookup returns CDR1 SGHTS and CDR2 YDEGEE. Between the trimmed V and J ends, which lost 0 bases and 3 bases, there was a span of 6 bases. CDR3 size: 13 residues. CDR3 nucleotides: TGTGCCAGCAGCTTGGGACAGAAAGAGACCCAGTACTTC. This sequence encodes CASSLGQKETQYF.

This clone has more than one count but fewer than ten. The genes are TRBV6-6 and TRBJ1-2; perhaps TRBD1 as D (5 bases). This CDR3 spans 13 amino acids. Germline V CDR1 and CDR2: MNHNY, SVGAGI (reference sequence). Trimming took 4 bases from V and 2 from J, leaving 8 bases between them. This chain's CDR3 is CASSLSGNYGYTF. The DNA of the CDR3 is TGTGCCAGCAGTTTATCAGGGAACTATGGCTACACCTTC.

The chain is built from TRBV24-1 and TRBJ2-1, with TRBD2 as a possible D gene (6 bases). The CDR3 has 21 amino acids. Deletions cut 0 bases from V and 1 base from J, with 24 bases between. The V gene's germline CDR1 is KGHDR and CDR2 SFDVKD. Here the CDR3 DNA reads TGTGCCACCAGTGATTTGGGGTCCAGTGGAGGGGAGCGGACTTCCTACAATGAGCAGTTCTTC. Translation: CATSDLGSSGGERTSYNEQFF.